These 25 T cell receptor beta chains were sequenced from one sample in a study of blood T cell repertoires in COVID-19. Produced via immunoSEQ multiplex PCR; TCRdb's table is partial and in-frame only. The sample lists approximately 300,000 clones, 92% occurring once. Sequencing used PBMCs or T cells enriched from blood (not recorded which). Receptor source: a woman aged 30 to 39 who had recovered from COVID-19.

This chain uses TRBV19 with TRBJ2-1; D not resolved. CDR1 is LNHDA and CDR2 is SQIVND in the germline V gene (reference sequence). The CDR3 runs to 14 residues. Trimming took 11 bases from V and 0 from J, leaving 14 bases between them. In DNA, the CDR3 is TGTGCCTCGACACGTTCGAACTCCTACAATGAGCAGTTCTTC. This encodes CASTRSNSYNEQFF.

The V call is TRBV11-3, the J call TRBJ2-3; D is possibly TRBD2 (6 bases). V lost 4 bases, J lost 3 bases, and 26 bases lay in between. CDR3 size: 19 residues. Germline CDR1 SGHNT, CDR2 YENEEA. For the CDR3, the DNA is TGTGCCAGCAGCTCCAAACCCAAGAAGCTATCGACTAGTACAGATACGCAGTATTTT. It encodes CASSSKPKKLSTSTDTQYF.

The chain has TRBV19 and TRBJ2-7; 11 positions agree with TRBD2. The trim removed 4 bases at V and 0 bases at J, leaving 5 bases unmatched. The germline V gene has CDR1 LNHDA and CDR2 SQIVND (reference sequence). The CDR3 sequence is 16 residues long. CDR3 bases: TGTGCCAGTAGTAGGACTAGCGGGTATGCCTCCTACGAGCAGTACTTC. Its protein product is CASSRTSGYASYEQYF.

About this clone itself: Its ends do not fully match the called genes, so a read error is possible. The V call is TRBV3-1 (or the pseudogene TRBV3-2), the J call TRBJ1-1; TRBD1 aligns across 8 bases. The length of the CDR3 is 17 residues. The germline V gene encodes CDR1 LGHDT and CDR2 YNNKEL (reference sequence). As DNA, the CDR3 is TGTGCCAGCAGCCAGGACGGATTGGACAGGGTGAAGACTGAAGCTTTCTTT. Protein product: CASSQDGLDRVKTEAFF.

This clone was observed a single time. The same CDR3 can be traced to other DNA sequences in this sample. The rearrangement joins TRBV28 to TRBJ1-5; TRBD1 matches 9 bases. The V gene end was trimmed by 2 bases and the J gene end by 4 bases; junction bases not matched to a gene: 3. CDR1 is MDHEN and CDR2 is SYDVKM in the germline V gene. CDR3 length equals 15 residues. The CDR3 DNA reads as TGTGCCAGCAGTTTAACAGGGGGCCTGAATCAGCCCCAGCATTTT. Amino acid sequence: CASSLTGGLNQPQHF.

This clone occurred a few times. The CDR3 protein is CASSHEQGTGYTF. As DNA, the CDR3 is TGTGCCAGCAGCCACGAACAGGGGACAGGCTACACCTTC. The chain joins TRBV3-1 (or the pseudogene TRBV3-2) to TRBJ1-2; TRBD1 aligns across 7 bases. V lost 3 bases, J lost 8 bases, and 6 bases stayed unmatched. Germline assignment: CDR1 LGHDT and CDR2 YNNKEL (reference sequence). The CDR3 is made up of 13 amino acids.

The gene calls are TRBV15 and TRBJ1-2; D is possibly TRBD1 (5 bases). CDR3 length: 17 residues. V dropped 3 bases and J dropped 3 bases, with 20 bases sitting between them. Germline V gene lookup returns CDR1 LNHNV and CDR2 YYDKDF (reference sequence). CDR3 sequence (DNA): TGTGCCACCAGCAGTAGCAGGGAGGGAGTCTTTTACTATGGCTACACCTTC. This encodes CATSSSREGVFYYGYTF.

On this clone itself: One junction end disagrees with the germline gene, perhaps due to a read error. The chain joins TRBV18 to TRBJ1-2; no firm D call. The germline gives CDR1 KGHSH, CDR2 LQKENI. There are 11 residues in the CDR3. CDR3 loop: CASSLRQAVNF. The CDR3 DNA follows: TGTGCCAGCTCACTACGACAAGCCGTGAACTTC. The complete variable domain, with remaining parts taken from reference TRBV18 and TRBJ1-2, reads NAGVMQNPRHLVRRRGQEARLRCSPMKGHSHVYWYRQLPEEGLKFMVYLQKENIIDESGMPKERFSAEFPKEGPSILRIQQVVRGDSAAYFCASSLRQAVNFGSGTRLTVV.

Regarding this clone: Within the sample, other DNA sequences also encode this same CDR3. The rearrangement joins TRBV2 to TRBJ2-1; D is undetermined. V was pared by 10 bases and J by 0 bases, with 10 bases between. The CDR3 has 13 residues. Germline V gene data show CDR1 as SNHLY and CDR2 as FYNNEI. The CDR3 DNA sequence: TGTGCCACGGGTAGAGGCTCCTACAATGAGCAGTTCTTC. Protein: CATGRGSYNEQFF.

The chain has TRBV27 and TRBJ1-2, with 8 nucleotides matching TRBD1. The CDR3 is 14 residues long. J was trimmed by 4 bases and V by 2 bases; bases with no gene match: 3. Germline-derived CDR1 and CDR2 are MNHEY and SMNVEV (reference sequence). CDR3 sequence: CASSLGTGLYGYTF. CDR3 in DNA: TGTGCCAGCAGTTTAGGGACAGGACTCTATGGCTACACCTTC.

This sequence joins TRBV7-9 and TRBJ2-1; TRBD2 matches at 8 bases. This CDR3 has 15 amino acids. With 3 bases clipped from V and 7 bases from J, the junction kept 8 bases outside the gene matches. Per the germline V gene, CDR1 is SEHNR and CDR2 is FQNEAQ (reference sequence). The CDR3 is CASSLPGTSINEQFF. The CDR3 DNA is TGTGCCAGCAGCTTGCCCGGGACTAGTATAAATGAGCAGTTCTTC.

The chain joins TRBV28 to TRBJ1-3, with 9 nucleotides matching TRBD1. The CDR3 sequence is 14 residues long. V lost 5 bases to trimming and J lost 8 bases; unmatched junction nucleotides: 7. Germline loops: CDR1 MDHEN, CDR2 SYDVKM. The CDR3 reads CASSPGTGRDTIYF. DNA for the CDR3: TGTGCCAGCAGTCCAGGGACAGGGAGGGACACCATATATTTT.

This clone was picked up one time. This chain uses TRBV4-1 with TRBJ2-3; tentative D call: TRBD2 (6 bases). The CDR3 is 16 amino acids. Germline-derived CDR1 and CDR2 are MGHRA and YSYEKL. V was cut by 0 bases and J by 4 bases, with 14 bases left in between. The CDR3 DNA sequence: TGCGCCAGCAGCCAAGAAACGGGGGTAGGGGCAGATACGCAGTATTTT. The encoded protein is CASSQETGVGADTQYF.

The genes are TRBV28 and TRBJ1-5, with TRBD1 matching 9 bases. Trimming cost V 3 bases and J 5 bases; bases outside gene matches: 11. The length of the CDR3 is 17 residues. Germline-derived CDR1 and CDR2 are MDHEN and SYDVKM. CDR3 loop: CASSFYSGTGNDQPQHF. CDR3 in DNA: TGTGCCAGCAGTTTTTATTCGGGGACAGGGAACGATCAGCCCCAGCATTTT.

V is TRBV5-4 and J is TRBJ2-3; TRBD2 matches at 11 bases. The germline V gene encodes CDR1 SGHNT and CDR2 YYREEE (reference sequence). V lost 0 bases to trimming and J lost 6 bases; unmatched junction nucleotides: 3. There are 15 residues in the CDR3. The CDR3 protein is CASSLGLAGIDTQYF. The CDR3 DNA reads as TGTGCCAGCAGCTTGGGACTAGCGGGGATTGATACGCAGTATTTT.

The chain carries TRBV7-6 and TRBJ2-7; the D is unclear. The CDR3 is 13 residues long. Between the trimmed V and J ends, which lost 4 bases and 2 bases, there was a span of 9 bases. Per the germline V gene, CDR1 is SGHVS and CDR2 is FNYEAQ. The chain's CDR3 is CASSSTETYEQYF. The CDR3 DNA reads TGTGCCAGCAGCTCCACAGAAACCTACGAGCAGTACTTC.

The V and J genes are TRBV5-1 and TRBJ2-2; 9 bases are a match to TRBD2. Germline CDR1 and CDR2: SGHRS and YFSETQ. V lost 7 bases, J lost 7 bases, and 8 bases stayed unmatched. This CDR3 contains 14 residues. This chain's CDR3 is CASWSTAGGGELFF. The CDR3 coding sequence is TGCGCCAGCTGGAGCACAGCGGGGGGCGGGGAGCTGTTTTTT.

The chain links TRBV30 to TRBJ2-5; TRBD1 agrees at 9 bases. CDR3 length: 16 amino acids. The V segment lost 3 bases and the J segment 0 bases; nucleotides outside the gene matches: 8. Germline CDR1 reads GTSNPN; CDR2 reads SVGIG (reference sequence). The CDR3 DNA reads TGTGCCTGGAGCATTGACAGGGGGACGTACCAAGAGACCCAGTACTTC. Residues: CAWSIDRGTYQETQYF.

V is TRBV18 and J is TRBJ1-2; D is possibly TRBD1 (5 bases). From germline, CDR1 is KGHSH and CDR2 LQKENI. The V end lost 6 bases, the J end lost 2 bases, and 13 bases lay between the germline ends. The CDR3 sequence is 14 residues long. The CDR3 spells CASSPGGENYGYTF. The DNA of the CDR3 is TGTGCCAGCTCCCCCGGGGGGGAAAACTATGGCTACACCTTC.

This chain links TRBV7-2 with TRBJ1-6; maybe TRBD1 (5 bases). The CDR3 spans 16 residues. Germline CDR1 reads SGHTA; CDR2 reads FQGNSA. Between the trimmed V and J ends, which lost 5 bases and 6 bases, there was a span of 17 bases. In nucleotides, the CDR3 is TGTGCCAGCAGCAATATCTTAAGGGGTAGTAATTCACCCCTCCACTTT. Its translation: CASSNILRGSNSPLHF.

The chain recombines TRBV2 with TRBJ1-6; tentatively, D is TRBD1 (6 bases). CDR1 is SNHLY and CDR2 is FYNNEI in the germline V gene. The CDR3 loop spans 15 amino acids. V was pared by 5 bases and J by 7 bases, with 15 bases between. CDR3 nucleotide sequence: TGTGCCAGCAGTCTACAGGGAGCAGGAAATTCACCCCTCCACTTT. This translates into CASSLQGAGNSPLHF.

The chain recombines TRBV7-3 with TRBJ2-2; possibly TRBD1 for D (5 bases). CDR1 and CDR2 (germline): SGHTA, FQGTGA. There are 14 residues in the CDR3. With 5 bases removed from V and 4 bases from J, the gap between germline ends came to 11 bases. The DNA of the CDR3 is TGTGCCAGCAGCCCCCAGGGCAGCACCGGGGAGCTGTTTTTT. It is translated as CASSPQGSTGELFF.

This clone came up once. The CDR3 nucleotides are TGCGCCAGCAGCCAAGGGTCTAGACAGGGGGGCTACGAGCAGTACTTC. The encoded protein is CASSQGSRQGGYEQYF. The rearrangement links TRBV4-3 to TRBJ2-7; 9 bases align to TRBD1. This CDR3 has 16 amino acids. The V segment lost 1 base and the J segment 3 bases; nucleotides outside the gene matches: 7. CDR1 is LGHNA, CDR2 YSLEER, per germline.

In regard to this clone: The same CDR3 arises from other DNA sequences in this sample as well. The CDR3 region is CASSLGGTDTQYF. The CDR3 region has the DNA TGTGCCAGCAGTTTAGGAGGGACAGATACGCAGTATTTT. The chain has TRBV28 and TRBJ2-3; a weak D match, TRBD2 (6 bases). The V gene's germline CDR1 is MDHEN and CDR2 SYDVKM. The length of the CDR3 is 13 residues. V was cut by 2 bases and J by 3 bases, with 6 bases left in between.

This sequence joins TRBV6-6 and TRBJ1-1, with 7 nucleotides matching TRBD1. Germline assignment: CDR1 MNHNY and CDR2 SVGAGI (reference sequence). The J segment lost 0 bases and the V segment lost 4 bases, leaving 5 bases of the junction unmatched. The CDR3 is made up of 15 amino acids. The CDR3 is CASSSYRGMNTEAFF. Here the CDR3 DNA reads TGTGCCAGCAGTTCGTACAGGGGCATGAACACTGAAGCTTTCTTT.